These 30 T cell receptor beta chains share one sample of origin, sequenced in a study of shared T cell receptors in the human thymus. Repertoires were generated with immunoSEQ multiplex PCR, while TCRdb's copy carries only in-frame clones and drops some. The sample lists hundreds of thousands of clones, over 75% seen once, with around 0.0099% in the top ten. This sample also appeared in a second study, on human thymus T cells.

Sample: thymocytes. The receptors derive from a boy younger than two with a congenital heart defect.

CDR3 protein: CASSIVGQVTQPQHF. The CDR3 DNA reads as TGTGCCAGTAGTATAGTCGGACAGGTTACTCAGCCCCAGCATTTT. The rearrangement links TRBV19 to TRBJ1-5; the match to TRBD1 covers 7 bases. J was trimmed by 6 bases and V by 1 base; bases with no gene match: 6. The germline V gene encodes CDR1 LNHDA and CDR2 SQIVND (reference sequence). This CDR3 is built from 15 residues.

The rearrangement joins TRBV7-9 to TRBJ2-7; no clear D gene. Germline loops: CDR1 SEHNR, CDR2 FQNEAQ (reference sequence). Trimming took 1 base from V and 7 from J, leaving 26 bases between them. This CDR3 region has 18 residues. CDR3 sequence reads: CASSLEIRGRPLLFEQYF. Here the CDR3 DNA reads TGTGCCAGCAGCTTAGAAATCCGTGGCAGGCCCCTTCTATTTGAGCAGTACTTC.

The chain uses TRBV11-2 and TRBJ2-1, with a tentative D call TRBD2 (5 bases). V was trimmed by 3 bases and J by 2 bases, leaving 11 bases between them. Germline loops: CDR1 SGHAT, CDR2 FQNNGV. This CDR3 is built from 15 residues. The CDR3 region has the DNA TGTGCCAGCAGCTTTTGGCTTAGCGCCTACAATGAGCAGTTCTTC. Amino acids: CASSFWLSAYNEQFF.

The chain uses TRBV18 and TRBJ2-7, with D possibly being TRBD1 (6 bases). Germline assignment: CDR1 KGHSH and CDR2 LQKENI. The ends were cut back, 3 bases at V and 2 bases at J, with 14 bases in the middle. This CDR3 spans 15 amino acids. CDR3 residues: CASSPLPDRPYEQYF. The CDR3 DNA sequence: TGTGCCAGCTCACCTCTCCCAGACAGGCCCTACGAGCAGTACTTC.

This clone appeared a single time. The chain is built from TRBV15 and TRBJ2-2; D might be TRBD2 (6 bases). This CDR3 has 15 amino acids. Deletions cut 1 base from V and 1 base from J, with 7 bases between. The germline CDR1 and CDR2 sequences are LNHNV and YYDKDF (reference sequence). DNA of the CDR3: TGTGCCACCAGCAGAGTCGGGGGGAACACCGGGGAGCTGTTTTTT. It yields the protein CATSRVGGNTGELFF.

The chain combines TRBV7-6 with TRBJ2-5, with a weak D call TRBD2 (6 bases). Germline values: CDR1 SGHVS, CDR2 FNYEAQ. The CDR3 extends over 17 amino acids. V lost 2 bases and J 1 base, leaving 17 bases between the germline ends. The chain's CDR3 is CASSLHNNSSAQETQYF. CDR3 DNA sequence: TGTGCCAGCAGCTTACATAACAATTCTAGCGCCCAAGAGACCCAGTACTTC.

A few counts support this clone. The chain is built from TRBV5-8 and TRBJ2-7; D might be TRBD2 (6 bases). V lost 7 bases and J lost 5, with 16 bases in between. The CDR3 runs to 13 residues. In germline, CDR1 is SGHTS, CDR2 YDEGEE. The CDR3 nucleotides read TGTGCCAGCCTTCTAGCGCCTATGGACGAGCAGTACTTC. Translated: CASLLAPMDEQYF.

This clone has only one observation. The V and J genes are TRBV30 and TRBJ2-2, with 7 bases lining up with TRBD1. This CDR3 has 13 residues. The V gene end was trimmed by 3 bases and the J gene end by 7 bases; junction bases not matched to a gene: 5. Per the germline V gene, CDR1 is GTSNPN and CDR2 is SVGIG (reference sequence). The DNA for the CDR3 is TGTGCCTGGAGAGACAGGGTTGGCGGGGAGCTGTTTTTT. Translating gives CAWRDRVGGELFF.

V usage is TRBV6-6 and J usage is TRBJ2-7; maybe TRBD1 (5 bases). Germline lookup yields CDR1 MNHNY and CDR2 SVGAGI (reference sequence). Trimming took off 7 bases at V and 3 bases at J, with 16 bases between the two ends. The CDR3 spans 14 residues. As DNA, the CDR3 is TGTGCCAGCACCTTCAGCAGGGTTTTCTACGAGCAGTACTTC. Translated, it gives CASTFSRVFYEQYF.

The count of this clone is one. The V call is TRBV5-1, the J call TRBJ2-1; the match to TRBD2 covers 12 bases. The V gene's germline CDR1 is SGHRS and CDR2 YFSETQ. CDR3 size: 14 residues. J gave up 10 bases and V 4 bases, and 6 bases lay outside the gene matches. The CDR3 nucleotides are TGCGCCAGCAGCCCCACTAGCGGGGGGACAGAGCAGTTCTTC. Its protein product is CASSPTSGGTEQFF.

The genes are TRBV10-3 and TRBJ2-7; possibly TRBD2 for D (6 bases). CDR3 size: 18 residues. Per germline, CDR1 ENHRY and CDR2 SYGVKD. V gave up 3 bases and J gave up 4 bases, with 25 bases separating them. CDR3 bases: TGTGCCATCAGTGACATCGGGAGAGGGAATAGGTCCTTATACGAGCAGTACTTC. Amino acid sequence: CAISDIGRGNRSLYEQYF.

The chain employs TRBV5-1 and TRBJ2-7; D ambiguous. V lost 0 bases and J lost 3, with 4 bases in between. In germline, CDR1 is SGHRS, CDR2 YFSETQ. The CDR3 totals 12 residues. The CDR3 DNA sequence: TGCGCCAGCAGCTTGGTCAGCTACGAGCAGTACTTC. Translation gives CASSLVSYEQYF.

The rearrangement uses TRBV7-2 and TRBJ2-7; D ambiguous. Per the germline V gene, CDR1 is SGHTA and CDR2 is FQGNSA. This CDR3 comprises 14 residues. Trimming removed 2 bases from V and 0 bases from J, with 8 bases in between. The CDR3: CASSLPGTSYEQYF. The CDR3 DNA follows: TGTGCCAGCAGCTTACCGGGTACCTCCTACGAGCAGTACTTC.

V and J are TRBV18 and TRBJ2-3; D remains ambiguous. This CDR3 region has 16 residues. V gave up 2 bases and J gave up 0 bases, with 12 bases separating them. Germline assignment: CDR1 KGHSH and CDR2 LQKENI. CDR3 region: CASSPDTGPSTDTQYF. CDR3 DNA: TGTGCCAGCTCACCAGATACTGGGCCTAGCACAGATACGCAGTATTTT.

V usage is TRBV10-3 and J usage is TRBJ2-7; 7 bases are a match to TRBD2. J was trimmed by 0 bases and V by 6 bases; bases with no gene match: 14. The CDR3 is made up of 17 amino acids. Germline loops: CDR1 ENHRY, CDR2 SYGVKD. The CDR3 bases are TGTGCCATCAGCCCCGGTGGTGGGAGGGCCCTCTCCTACGAGCAGTACTTC. Its translation is CAISPGGGRALSYEQYF.

The CDR3, as DNA: TGCGCCAGCAGCTCCCCCTTGGAGAGACAAGAGACCCAGTACTTC. Protein product: CASSSPLERQETQYF. The rearrangement joins TRBV5-1 to TRBJ2-5; no firm D call. In germline, CDR1 is SGHRS, CDR2 YFSETQ. V lost 3 bases and J 2 bases, leaving 14 bases between the germline ends. This CDR3 comprises 15 residues.

The chain employs TRBV6-1 and TRBJ2-7, with TRBD1 matching over 10 bases. The V and J ends lost 4 bases and 3 bases, in that order; junction bases with no gene match: 6. Germline CDR1 MNHNS, CDR2 SASEGT. This CDR3 is 15 amino acids long. The CDR3 nucleotides are TGTGCCAGCAGTGTCGACGGGGACAGGGGCTACGAGCAGTACTTC. Protein sequence: CASSVDGDRGYEQYF.

This clone was counted a single time. J is TRBJ2-1 and V is TRBV4-1; 9 nucleotides align to TRBD2. Germline assignment: CDR1 MGHRA and CDR2 YSYEKL. This CDR3 is 17 amino acids long. J was trimmed by 2 bases and V by 3 bases; bases with no gene match: 8. CDR3 sequence: CASSQGRGGLTYNEQFF. DNA for the CDR3: TGCGCCAGCAGCCAGGGGCGGGGGGGGCTCACCTACAATGAGCAGTTCTTC.

This rearrangement joins TRBV6-4 to TRBJ1-1; D call uncertain. Trimming pared 10 bases from V and 1 base from J, leaving 7 bases between. Germline V CDR1 and CDR2: MRHNA, SNTAGT. The CDR3 length is 11 residues. CDR3 loop: CATRSNTEAFF. The DNA for the CDR3 is TGTGCCACGCGATCGAACACTGAAGCTTTCTTT.

J is TRBJ2-5 and V is TRBV15; 9 bases align to TRBD1. After removal of 3 bases from V and 7 bases from J, the junction contained 12 bases not matched to a gene. The germline V gene has CDR1 LNHNV and CDR2 YYDKDF (reference sequence). The CDR3 has 16 amino acids. The CDR3 spells CATSSDRDRASRTQYF. CDR3 coding DNA: TGTGCCACCAGCAGTGACCGGGACAGGGCCTCTCGGACCCAGTACTTC.

V and J are TRBV10-1 and TRBJ2-7, with D possibly being TRBD2 (5 bases). The CDR3 contains 14 residues. In germline, CDR1 is WNHNN, CDR2 SYGVQD (reference sequence). Trimming removed 3 bases from V and 0 bases from J, with 9 bases in between. The CDR3 region is CASSEGSPSYEQYF. The CDR3, as DNA: TGCGCCAGCAGTGAAGGGAGTCCCTCCTACGAGCAGTACTTC.

The gene calls are TRBV28 and TRBJ2-5; a weak D match, TRBD1 (6 bases). Germline lookup yields CDR1 MDHEN and CDR2 SYDVKM. The CDR3 extends over 13 amino acids. The germline V and J ends were trimmed by 6 bases and 5 bases, with 13 bases remaining between them. The CDR3 coding sequence is TGTGCCAGCAGGGGGGACAACACGGAGACCCAGTACTTC. It is translated as CASRGDNTETQYF.

This chain connects TRBV10-2 to TRBJ2-7, with TRBD1 matching 9 bases. V gave up 7 bases and J gave up 2 bases; unmatched junction bases: 9. The CDR3 is made up of 15 amino acids. Germline V gene data show CDR1 as WSHSY and CDR2 as SAAADI. Here the CDR3 reads CASTPSRDRAYEQYF. CDR3 nucleotides: TGCGCCAGCACCCCCTCCCGGGACAGGGCCTACGAGCAGTACTTC.

This clone was picked up a small number of times. The chain combines TRBV29-1 with TRBJ2-1, with TRBD2 identical over 8 bases. Trimming removed 7 bases from V and 10 bases from J; junction bases left unmatched: 27. The CDR3 is made up of 18 amino acids. Germline CDR1 SQVTM, CDR2 ANQGSEA. CDR3: CSGQAGAVGPLAGGEQFF. The CDR3 nucleotides read TGCAGCGGGCAAGCGGGAGCCGTTGGACCCCTCGCCGGTGGGGAGCAGTTCTTC.

The J gene is TRBJ2-2, the V gene TRBV7-2, with 10 bases matching TRBD1. The germline CDR1 and CDR2 sequences are SGHTA and FQGNSA. The V segment lost 6 bases and the J segment 7 bases; nucleotides outside the gene matches: 11. The CDR3 runs 16 residues. The CDR3 nucleotides read TGTGCCAGCAGTTATACCAGACAGGGGGCAGGCGGGGAGCTGTTTTTT. Protein: CASSYTRQGAGGELFF.

The V call is TRBV5-1, the J call TRBJ1-4, with D unresolved. Germline CDR1 reads SGHRS; CDR2 reads YFSETQ. Deletions cut 0 bases from V and 8 bases from J, with 5 bases between. The CDR3 runs to 12 residues. This CDR3 is CASSLAGEKLFF. The CDR3 DNA follows: TGCGCCAGCAGCTTGGCCGGGGAAAAACTGTTTTTT.

Only one count was recorded for this clone. V is TRBV11-3 and J is TRBJ1-3; a weak D match, TRBD1 (5 bases). The V and J ends lost 5 bases and 4 bases respectively, with 27 bases between them. The CDR3 extends over 19 amino acids. Germline-derived CDR1 and CDR2 are SGHNT and YENEEA. The CDR3 region has the DNA TGTGCCAGCAGCCCCCCCCCGCCAGGAGACAGTGCTGGGGGAAACACCATATATTTT. Its translation: CASSPPPPGDSAGGNTIYF. The entire variable domain, with the rest obtained from reference TRBV11-3 and TRBJ1-3, is as follows: EAGVVQSPRYKIIEKKQPVAFWCNPISGHNTLYWYLQNLGQGPELLIRYENEEAVDDSQLPKDRFSAERLKGVDSTLKIQPAELGDSAVYLCASSPPPPGDSAGGNTIYFGEGSWLTVV.

The chain combines TRBV30 with TRBJ2-1; 11 positions match TRBD2. Per the germline V gene, CDR1 is GTSNPN and CDR2 is SVGIG (reference sequence). V trimming: 0 bases; J trimming: 2 bases; junction bases outside the gene matches: 21. The CDR3 contains 22 residues. CDR3 loop: CAWSVEVLSGLAVPGAYNEQFF. CDR3 in DNA: TGTGCCTGGAGTGTAGAGGTTTTATCGGGACTAGCGGTCCCCGGAGCCTACAATGAGCAGTTCTTC.

J is TRBJ2-4 and V is TRBV7-3, with 10 bases lining up with TRBD2. The CDR3 runs to 17 residues. The junction had 9 bases not matched to a gene; V was cut back by 5 bases and J by 2 bases. The germline V gene encodes CDR1 SGHTA and CDR2 FQGTGA. DNA of the CDR3: TGTGCCAGCAGCCCGACGAGAGCGGGGGGGACCAAAAACATTCAGTACTTC. This gives the protein CASSPTRAGGTKNIQYF. The full variable domain, rest sourced from reference TRBV7-3 and TRBJ2-4, is GAGVSQTPSNKVTEKGKYVELRCDPISGHTALYWYRQSLGQGPEFLIYFQGTGAADDSGLPNDRFFAVRPEGSVSTLKIQRTERGDSAVYLCASSPTRAGGTKNIQYFGAGTRLSVL.

The chain has TRBV4-1 and TRBJ2-7, with 7 bases fitting TRBD1. Trimming removed 5 bases from V and 5 bases from J; junction bases left unmatched: 6. The CDR3 covers 13 residues. Per germline, CDR1 MGHRA and CDR2 YSYEKL. The chain's CDR3 is CASSFRQGHEQYF. In DNA form, the CDR3 reads TGCGCCAGCAGCTTCCGACAGGGCCACGAGCAGTACTTC.